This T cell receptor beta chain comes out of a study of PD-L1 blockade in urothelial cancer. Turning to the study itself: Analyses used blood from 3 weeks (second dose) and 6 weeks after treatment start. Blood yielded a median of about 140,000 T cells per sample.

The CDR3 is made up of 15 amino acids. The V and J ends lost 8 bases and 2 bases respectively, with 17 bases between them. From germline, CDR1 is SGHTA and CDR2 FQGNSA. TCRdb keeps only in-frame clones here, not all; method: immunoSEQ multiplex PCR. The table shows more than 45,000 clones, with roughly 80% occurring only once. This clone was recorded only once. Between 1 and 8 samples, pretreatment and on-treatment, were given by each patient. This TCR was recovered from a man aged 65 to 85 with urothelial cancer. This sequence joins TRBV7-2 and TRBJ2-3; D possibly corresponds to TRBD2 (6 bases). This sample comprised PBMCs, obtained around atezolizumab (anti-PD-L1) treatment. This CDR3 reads CASFQRGVYTDTQYF. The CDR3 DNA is TGTGCCAGCTTCCAACGCGGGGTATACACAGATACGCAGTATTTT.